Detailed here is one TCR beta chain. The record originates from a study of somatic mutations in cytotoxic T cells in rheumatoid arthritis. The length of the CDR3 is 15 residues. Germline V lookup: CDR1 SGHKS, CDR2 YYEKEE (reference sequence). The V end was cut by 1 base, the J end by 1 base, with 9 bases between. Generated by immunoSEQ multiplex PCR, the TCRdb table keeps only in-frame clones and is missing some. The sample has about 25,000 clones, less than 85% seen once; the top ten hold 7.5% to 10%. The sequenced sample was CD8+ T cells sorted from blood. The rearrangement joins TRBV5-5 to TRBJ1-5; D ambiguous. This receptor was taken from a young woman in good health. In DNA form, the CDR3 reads TGTGCCAGCAGCTTGAATCCCTTGAGCAATCAGCCCCAGCATTTT. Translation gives CASSLNPLSNQPQHF.